This T cell receptor beta chain was retrieved from a study of control samples from healthy donors and cancer patients. This table comes from immunoSEQ multiplex PCR, and its TCRdb copy is limited to in-frame clones, with some not included. The table records 100,000 to 150,000 clones, 85% to 95% of them present only once. Between the trimmed V and J ends, which lost 4 bases and 7 bases, there was a span of 17 bases. The CDR3 contains 15 residues. CDR1 and CDR2 (germline): SGHVS, FQNEAQ. Sequencing was done on a sample of PBMCs. This sequence was found in an older man with head and neck cancer. The J gene is TRBJ2-1, the V gene TRBV7-8; D is possibly TRBD1 or TRBD2 (5 bases each). CDR3 coding DNA: TGTGCCAGCAGCTACCGGGACGCCCTAAGAAATGAGCAGTTCTTC. Translating gives CASSYRDALRNEQFF.